The 18 T cell receptor beta chains presented below share a single source sample, sequenced in a study of blood T cell repertoires in COVID-19. TCRdb keeps only in-frame clones here, not all; method: immunoSEQ multiplex PCR. This sample yields approximately 270,000 clones, of which more than 75% are seen a single time; around 1.7% belongs to the top ten. Sample: PBMCs or T cells enriched from blood (not recorded which). These receptors were collected from a man aged 40-50 years who had recovered from COVID-19.

The chain employs TRBV28 and TRBJ1-2; the match to TRBD1 covers 7 bases. The trim removed 2 bases at V and 5 bases at J, leaving 5 bases unmatched. Germline V gene data show CDR1 as MDHEN and CDR2 as SYDVKM. The CDR3 is 14 amino acids. The CDR3 region is CASSLLGTDYGYTF. Written as DNA, the CDR3 is TGTGCCAGCAGTTTACTAGGGACAGATTATGGCTACACCTTC.

The rearrangement joins TRBV19 to TRBJ1-2; D possibly corresponds to TRBD1 (6 bases). Per the germline V gene, CDR1 is LNHDA and CDR2 is SQIVND (reference sequence). The CDR3 totals 12 residues. Trimming removed 7 bases from V and 3 bases from J, with 9 bases in between. The CDR3 DNA is TGTGCCAGTACCTACAGGGACTATGGCTACACCTTC. Protein product: CASTYRDYGYTF.

The chain links TRBV30 to TRBJ1-5, with 9 bases fitting TRBD1. The CDR3 has 13 amino acids. The ends lost 3 bases at V and 5 bases at J; junction bases unmatched: 2. Germline CDR1 is GTSNPN and CDR2 is SVGIG (reference sequence). Written as DNA, the CDR3 is TGTGCCTGGAGCCGGGACAGGGATCAGCCCCAGCATTTT. This encodes CAWSRDRDQPQHF.

V gene TRBV7-9 combines with J gene TRBJ1-5, with 10 positions matching TRBD1. V gave up 5 bases and J gave up 5 bases; unmatched junction bases: 3. The CDR3 is 14 residues long. Germline V gene sequence: CDR1 SEHNR, CDR2 FQNEAQ (reference sequence). The CDR3 DNA follows: TGTGCCAGCAGCGACGGGACAGGGGATCAGCCCCAGCATTTT. Translating it yields CASSDGTGDQPQHF.

The chain recombines TRBV18 with TRBJ2-5; 7 bases are a match to TRBD2. The CDR3 extends over 14 amino acids. With 3 bases clipped from V and 5 bases from J, the junction kept 6 bases outside the gene matches. Germline CDR1 KGHSH, CDR2 LQKENI. CDR3 residues: CASSPSGGSETQYF. The CDR3 region has the DNA TGTGCCAGCTCACCCTCCGGCGGGAGTGAGACCCAGTACTTC.

This clone was counted between two and nine times. The V and J genes are TRBV7-2 and TRBJ2-3; 12 positions match TRBD2. In germline, CDR1 is SGHTA, CDR2 FQGNSA. The V and J ends lost 0 bases and 5 bases, in that order; junction bases with no gene match: 15. The CDR3 loop spans 20 amino acids. CDR3 in DNA: TGTGCCAGCAGCTTAGCGGACTCTAGCGGGGGGGCCTGGGAGAGAGATACGCAGTATTTT. Protein: CASSLADSSGGAWERDTQYF.

The chain couples TRBV6-5 to TRBJ1-6, with 8 bases matching TRBD1. V shed 6 bases, J shed 6 bases, and the junction held 4 bases outside the gene matches. The CDR3 has 14 amino acids. Germline V gene lookup returns CDR1 MNHEY and CDR2 SVGAGI. CDR3 DNA sequence: TGTGCCAGCAGCCCCGGACAGGGTAATTCACCCCTCCACTTT. It translates to CASSPGQGNSPLHF.

This chain connects TRBV19 to TRBJ2-5; possibly TRBD1 for D (6 bases). This CDR3 comprises 15 residues. The V and J ends lost 1 base and 4 bases respectively, with 13 bases between them. Germline loops: CDR1 LNHDA, CDR2 SQIVND (reference sequence). CDR3 region: CASSIGVRTAETQYF. As DNA, the CDR3 is TGTGCCAGTAGTATAGGGGTTCGGACAGCAGAGACCCAGTACTTC.

The chain couples TRBV30 to TRBJ1-5; perhaps TRBD1 as D (5 bases). Per the germline V gene, CDR1 is GTSNPN and CDR2 is SVGIG (reference sequence). The CDR3 totals 13 residues. The V gene lost 0 bases and the J gene lost 7 bases, with 10 bases spanning the gap. The CDR3 reads CAWSVGAYQPQHF. The DNA of the CDR3 is TGTGCCTGGAGTGTAGGGGCCTACCAGCCCCAGCATTTT.

In nucleotides, the CDR3 is TGTGCCAGCAGTGTCACTAGCGGGGTCGGGGAGCTGTTTTTT. Amino acid sequence: CASSVTSGVGELFF. The genes are TRBV6-4 and TRBJ2-2, with 10 bases fitting TRBD2. The CDR3 spans 14 residues. Germline CDR1 reads MRHNA; CDR2 reads SNTAGT. With 4 bases clipped from V and 7 bases from J, the junction kept 3 bases outside the gene matches.

At least ten counts were recorded for this clone. This chain joins TRBV19 and TRBJ2-2, with a tentative D call TRBD1 (6 bases). In germline, CDR1 is LNHDA, CDR2 SQIVND (reference sequence). V gave up 6 bases and J gave up 3 bases, with 11 bases separating them. The CDR3 is 14 amino acids. The DNA for the CDR3 is TGTGCCAGTAGGGGGGCAGGGGACACCGGGGAGCTGTTTTTT. Encoded protein: CASRGAGDTGELFF.

The gene calls are TRBV19 and TRBJ1-1, with D possibly matching TRBD1 (6 bases). V was clipped by 7 bases and J by 10 bases, with 13 bases between them. The CDR3 consists of 11 residues. Germline V gene sequence: CDR1 LNHDA, CDR2 SQIVND (reference sequence). DNA for the CDR3: TGTGCCAGTATCGGAGGGGGGGGAGCTTTCTTT. It specifies CASIGGGGAFF.

This clone has a single count. The chain has TRBV3-1 (or the pseudogene TRBV3-2) and TRBJ2-5, with D perhaps TRBD2 (6 bases). The CDR3 extends over 14 amino acids. Germline V lookup: CDR1 LGHDT, CDR2 YNNKEL (reference sequence). The germline V and J ends were trimmed by 4 bases and 6 bases, with 15 bases remaining between them. The CDR3 DNA reads as TGTGCCAGCAGCCCCGTGGGAGGATGGAAGACCCAGTACTTC. Amino acid sequence: CASSPVGGWKTQYF.

The V gene is TRBV6-8, the J gene TRBJ1-2; D may be TRBD1 (5 bases). V lost 8 bases and J 4 bases, leaving 17 bases between the germline ends. This CDR3 is built from 14 residues. Germline CDR1 is MNHGY and CDR2 is SAAAGT. The CDR3 loop reads CASLNRSLLYGYTF. The CDR3, as DNA: TGTGCCAGCCTCAACAGGTCCCTGCTCTATGGCTACACCTTC.

The chain has TRBV28 and TRBJ1-2; 8 bases line up with TRBD1. CDR1 and CDR2 from the germline V gene are MDHEN and SYDVKM. The CDR3 contains 15 residues. V trimming: 6 bases; J trimming: 2 bases; junction bases outside the gene matches: 8. Written as DNA, the CDR3 is TGTGCCAGCAGGGAACCGGGACAGGTGAACTATGGCTACACCTTC. This codes for CASREPGQVNYGYTF.

The chain joins TRBV19 to TRBJ2-5, with D maybe TRBD2 (5 bases). This CDR3 comprises 13 residues. Trimming shortened V by 6 bases and J by 2 bases, and 10 bases separated the two germline ends. The germline gives CDR1 LNHDA, CDR2 SQIVND (reference sequence). Written as DNA, the CDR3 is TGTGCCAGTAGGGAGGAGCCGCAAGAGACCCAGTACTTC. The encoded protein is CASREEPQETQYF.

This sequence joins TRBV10-3 and TRBJ2-7; 13 bases are shared with TRBD2. CDR1 is ENHRY and CDR2 is SYGVKD in the germline V gene. With 4 bases clipped from V and 5 bases from J, the junction kept 5 bases outside the gene matches. The CDR3 has 15 amino acids. The CDR3 sequence: CAISGTSGSLHEQYF. DNA for the CDR3: TGTGCCATCAGTGGGACTAGCGGGAGTCTCCACGAGCAGTACTTC.

This clone was seen only a few times. CDR3 protein: CASSSFIPGLAGGHEQFF. The CDR3 DNA reads TGTGCCAGCAGTAGCTTTATTCCGGGACTAGCGGGAGGACATGAGCAGTTCTTC. The gene calls are TRBV27 and TRBJ2-1, with TRBD2 identical over 15 bases. Trimming cost V 5 bases and J 8 bases; bases outside gene matches: 13. CDR3 size: 18 residues. Germline CDR1 is MNHEY and CDR2 is SMNVEV (reference sequence).